This T cell receptor beta chain was captured by sequencing in a study of blood T cell repertoires in COVID-19. Study details: The United States, Italy and Spain provided the acute and convalescent COVID-19 samples. PBMCs, B-cell-depleted T cells, or T cells provided the cDNA or gDNA that made up the material.

Trimming removed 1 base from V and 8 bases from J, with 14 bases in between. The CDR3 spans 14 residues. Germline values: CDR1 SGHTA, CDR2 FQGNSA. The authors' processing: The authors estimated nucleated cell counts from reference gene primer amplification. The assay was immunoSEQ multiplex PCR, and TCRdb's table has in-frame clones only and misses some. The DNA was the basis for D and trimming; V, J and clone size are from that table. Among under 80,000 clones listed, around nine tenths were seen once. The sample comprised peripheral blood. V and J are TRBV7-2 and TRBJ1-2; D may be TRBD1 (5 bases). The TCR originated in a man between 70 and 80 years old with active or convalescent COVID-19. CDR3 sequence reads: CASSLEVRGRGYTF. CDR3 DNA sequence: TGTGCCAGCAGCTTAGAAGTTCGGGGGAGGGGCTACACCTTC. Using reference TRBV7-2 and TRBJ1-2 for the parts outside the CDR3, the full variable domain is GAGVSQSPSNKVTEKGKDVELRCDPISGHTALYWYRQSLGQGLEFLIYFQGNSAPDKSGLPSDRFSAERTGGSVSTLTIQRTQQEDSAVYLCASSLEVRGRGYTFGSGTRLTVV.